The 5 T cell receptor beta chains below come from one sample, sequenced in a study of blood T cell repertoires in COVID-19. The assay was immunoSEQ multiplex PCR, and TCRdb's table has in-frame clones only and misses some. The data contain fewer than 250,000 clones, about 82% of them seen just once; the ten biggest clones take up 5% to 7%. The material sequenced was peripheral blood. The receptors stem from a woman of 80 years or more with COVID-19, enrolled during active disease.

Here the CDR3 reads CASSPTSGGFLYNEQFF. The CDR3 DNA sequence: TGTGCCAGCAGCCCTACTAGCGGGGGGTTCCTTTACAATGAGCAGTTCTTC. The genes are TRBV6-2 or TRBV6-3 and TRBJ2-1, with TRBD2 matching over 12 bases. This CDR3 comprises 17 residues. Trimming removed 6 bases from V and 4 bases from J; junction bases left unmatched: 10. Germline V lookup: CDR1 MNHEY, CDR2 SVGEGT.

The rearrangement joins TRBV5-1 to TRBJ2-1; 9 nucleotides agree with TRBD1. The V gene end was trimmed by 7 bases and the J gene end by 4 bases; junction bases not matched to a gene: 12. The CDR3 loop spans 16 amino acids. Germline CDR1 and CDR2: SGHRS and YFSETQ. Written as DNA, the CDR3 is TGCGCCAGCCGGCTCTCCGGGACAGGGAATTACAATGAGCAGTTCTTC. Amino acid sequence: CASRLSGTGNYNEQFF.

The chain is built from TRBV30 and TRBJ1-6; no reliable D call. The CDR3 length is 13 residues. Trimming pared 3 bases from V and 14 bases from J, leaving 17 bases between. Germline V lookup: CDR1 GTSNPN, CDR2 SVGIG (reference sequence). CDR3 sequence reads: CAWSSGNLLTLHF. The CDR3 bases are TGTGCCTGGAGCTCGGGGAATTTGCTCACCCTCCACTTT.

J is TRBJ1-2 and V is TRBV6-1, with D unclear. CDR1 and CDR2 from the germline V gene are MNHNS and SASEGT. The CDR3 extends over 12 amino acids. V lost 3 bases and J 10 bases, leaving 12 bases between the germline ends. This CDR3 is CASSEVGGHYTF. CDR3 nucleotide sequence: TGTGCCAGCAGTGAGGTCGGAGGGCACTACACCTTC.

This chain connects TRBV10-3 to TRBJ1-1; possible D gene TRBD1, 6 bases. The length of the CDR3 is 13 residues. Germline CDR1 reads ENHRY; CDR2 reads SYGVKD. V shed 8 bases and J shed 1 base, with 11 bases lying between them. CDR3 sequence: CAILEGENTEAFF. Here the CDR3 DNA reads TGTGCCATCCTTGAGGGGGAGAACACTGAAGCTTTCTTT.